A selection of T cell receptor beta chains follows, all from one sample in a study of T-cell reconstitution after alpha-beta-depleted transplantation in children. TCRdb redid the calling of the PCR reads with MiXCR, one entry per CDR3 protein. Of more than 550,000 distinct CDR3 sequences listed, about 10% are singletons. The material was PBMCs from the stem cell graft donor, obtained from the stem cell graft. The receptors originated from a human donor who donated a stem cell graft to a child with acute myeloid leukemia. CDR3s include the opening cysteine and the closing phenylalanine or tryptophan. A D gene is named only where the DNA matches it firmly. Clone size appears in some rows only: once, few, many, or a class for an expanded clone.

>many|TRBV10-3|TRBJ1-1|.
TGTGCCATCAGTGATATAGACACTGAAGCTTTCTTT
CAISDIDTEAFF
>.|TRBV5-1|TRBJ2-3|.
TGCGCCAGCAGCTTGTCGGCGGGAAGCACAGATACGCAGTATTTT
CASSLSAGSTDTQYF
>few|TRBV3-1|TRBJ2-1|.
TGTGCCAGCAGCCAAGATAAGGGACGGTACAATGAGCAGTTCTTC
CASSQDKGRYNEQFF
>many|TRBV27|TRBJ2-7|TRBD2
TGTGCCAGCAGTATTACGGGACTAGCGGGCACCTACGAGCAGTACTTC
CASSITGLAGTYEQYF
>.|TRBV20-1|TRBJ2-7|TRBD1
TGCAGTGCTAGAGCTCGGGACAGAACCTACGAGCAGTACTTC
CSARARDRTYEQYF
>few|TRBV5-6|TRBJ2-1|TRBD2
TGTGCCAGCAGCCGTGGAGGGCGGGAGGGATACAATGAGCAGTTCTTC
CASSRGGREGYNEQFF
>few|TRBV5-1|TRBJ2-2|.
TGCGCCAGCAGCGTGGGAACCGGGGGCGCCGGGGAGCTGTTTTTT
CASSVGTGGAGELFF
>few|TRBV28|TRBJ1-1|.
TGTGCCAGCAGTTCCCACGGGGGGATTAACACTGAAGCTTTCTTT
CASSSHGGINTEAFF
>few|TRBV4-3|TRBJ1-6|.
TGCGCCAGCAGCCAAGTTAAATCCTCACCAAGCTATAATTCACCCCTCCACTTT
CASSQVKSSPSYNSPLHF
>.|TRBV15|TRBJ1-6|.
TGTGCCACCAGCAGAGACAGTAATTCACCCCTCCACTTT
CATSRDSNSPLHF
>few|TRBV29-1|TRBJ2-7|.
TGCAGCGTTGAAGGAGAGGGGGGTAGCGAGCAGTACTTC
CSVEGEGGSEQYF
>many|TRBV20-1|TRBJ2-2|.
TGCAGTGCTAGAGATCACGGAATTACGAACACCGGGGAGCTGTTTTTT
CSARDHGITNTGELFF
>.|TRBV30|TRBJ2-1|.
TGTGCCTGCTCCTATCCGGCCCAACCGAACTACAATGAGCAGTTCTTC
CACSYPAQPNYNEQFF
>few|TRBV7-9|TRBJ1-1|TRBD1
TGTGCCAGCAGCTCCCGTCTCCGGGACAGGGTAATTCGGAACACTGAAGCTTTCTTT
CASSSRLRDRVIRNTEAFF